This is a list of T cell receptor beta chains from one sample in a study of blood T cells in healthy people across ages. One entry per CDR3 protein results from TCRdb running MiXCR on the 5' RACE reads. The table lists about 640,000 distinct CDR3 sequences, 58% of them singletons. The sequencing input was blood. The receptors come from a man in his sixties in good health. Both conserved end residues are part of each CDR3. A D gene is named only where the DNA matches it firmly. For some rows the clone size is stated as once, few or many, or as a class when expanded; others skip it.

TGCGCCAGCAGCTTGGCGCCGATAATTCAAGAGACCCAGTACTTC,CASSLAPIIQETQYF,-,TRBV5-1,TRBJ2-5,few
TGTGCCAGCAGTTACTCGGGACAGGGAGGGGAAAAACTGTTTTTT,CASSYSGQGGEKLFF,TRBD1,TRBV6-5,TRBJ1-4,few
TGCGCCAGCAGCGGCGGACAGGAGAGGGGTGAGCAGTTCTTC,CASSGGQERGEQFF,TRBD1,TRBV5-1,TRBJ2-1,-
TGTGCCAGCTCACCGCGGACAGGGGAGGATGAGCAGTACTTC,CASSPRTGEDEQYF,TRBD1,TRBV18,TRBJ2-7,once
TGCGCCAGCAGCCACCGGCAGGGGGGCTACACCTTC,CASSHRQGGYTF,-,TRBV4-1,TRBJ1-2,many
TGCAGCGTAAGACTAGCGGGGTACAAAAACATTCAGTACTTC,CSVRLAGYKNIQYF,TRBD2,TRBV29-1,TRBJ2-4,few
TGCGCCAGCAGCCAAGATTTGCTAGCGAGCACCTCTACAGATACGCAGTATTTT,CASSQDLLASTSTDTQYF,-,TRBV4-1,TRBJ2-3,few
TGTGCCAGCAGTTACGGGGGGGAACGGTTCTTC,CASSYGGERFF,TRBD2,TRBV6-5,TRBJ2-1,-
TGTGCCACCAGCAGGGATAGGGACAGGGCTTATAATTCACCCCTCCACTTT,CATSRDRDRAYNSPLHF,TRBD1,TRBV15,TRBJ1-6,-
TGCGCCGGCAGTCCAGACCCAACAGCCGGCGGTGAAAAACTGTTTTTT,CAGSPDPTAGGEKLFF,-,TRBV10-1,TRBJ1-4,-
TGTGCCAGCAGCTTAAGCCTGTCGGAGTACAATGAGCAGTTCTTC,CASSLSLSEYNEQFF,-,TRBV7-7,TRBJ2-1,-
TGCGCCAGCAGCCAAGGAAATGGGATCGGGCAGTTCTTC,CASSQGNGIGQFF,-,TRBV4-1,TRBJ2-1,-
TGTGCCAGCAGGGGGGTTCCAAAGGTGACCCAGTACTTC,CASRGVPKVTQYF,-,TRBV12-3/TRBV12-4,TRBJ2-5,-
TGTGCCAGCTCATCGAGGTGGGAGCAGTACTTC,CASSSRWEQYF,-,TRBV18,TRBJ2-5,-
TGTGCCAGCAGCTCCCGTACGGGTGCAACTAATGAAAAACTGTTTTTT,CASSSRTGATNEKLFF,-,TRBV7-2,TRBJ1-4,few
TGCGCCAGCGCCCAGGCGGGGGTTGGTTACGAGCAGTACTTC,CASAQAGVGYEQYF,TRBD2,TRBV5-1,TRBJ2-7,few
TGTACCATCAGTGACATCTTGTTAAGCGAGCAGTACTTC,CTISDILLSEQYF,-,TRBV10-3,TRBJ2-7,-
TGCAGTGCTAGAGATCCCCTGGTCACCGGTGTATATAACATTCAGTACTTC,CSARDPLVTGVYNIQYF,-,TRBV20-1,TRBJ2-4,-
TGTGCCAGCAGTTTTTCACAGGGTTACCCAGATACGCAGTATTTT,CASSFSQGYPDTQYF,-,TRBV28,TRBJ2-3,few
TGTGCCAGCAGTACCCGGGACGGAGCCTACGTGCAGTACTTC,CASSTRDGAYVQYF,-,TRBV28,TRBJ2-5,-
TGTGCCAGCAGCGTAGCTGGACTAGCGGGGCACAATGAGCAGTACTTC,CASSVAGLAGHNEQYF,TRBD2,TRBV9,TRBJ2-7,-
TGTGCCAGCAGGGCCGCCGGAGGACTCAGCTACGAGCAGTACTTC,CASRAAGGLSYEQYF,-,TRBV6-5,TRBJ2-7,few
TGTGCCAGCAGCCAAGATTACAGCGGGGGACAAGAGACCCAGTACTTC,CASSQDYSGGQETQYF,TRBD2,TRBV4-2,TRBJ2-5,few
TGCGCCAGCAGCCAGGCCGGGACAGGGCGGAACATTCAGTACTTC,CASSQAGTGRNIQYF,TRBD1,TRBV4-1,TRBJ2-4,-
TGTGCCAGCAGTTACCCCGCCCGAGGCTGGGACAATCAGCCCCAGCATTTT,CASSYPARGWDNQPQHF,-,TRBV6-2/TRBV6-3,TRBJ1-5,-
TGCAGCGTCCGAGGGGGGGCCAACGTCCTGACTTTC,CSVRGGANVLTF,-,TRBV29-1,TRBJ2-6,many
TGTGCCAGCAGCCAAGATAGGGTGAAGGCCAAAAACATTCAGTACTTC,CASSQDRVKAKNIQYF,-,TRBV3-1,TRBJ2-4,-
TGTGCCATCAGTGTCACAGGGGGCGGTGGGCAAGAGACCCAGTACTTC,CAISVTGGGGQETQYF,TRBD1,TRBV10-3,TRBJ2-5,-
TGTGCCAGCGACCCCCCCAGGGGGGGCTATGGCTACACCTTC,CASDPPRGGYGYTF,TRBD1,TRBV6-1,TRBJ1-2,-
TGTGCCATCAGTGATCCGACAGGGGCAGATACGCAGTATTTT,CAISDPTGADTQYF,TRBD1,TRBV10-3,TRBJ2-3,many
TGCGCCAGCAGCTTGCACCCTATTAGCGGGGGAACAGATACGCAGTATTTT,CASSLHPISGGTDTQYF,TRBD2,TRBV5-1,TRBJ2-3,-
TGCGCCAGCAGCTTGGATGGCGGGGGACACAATGAGCAGTACTTC,CASSLDGGGHNEQYF,-,TRBV5-1,TRBJ2-5,-
TGCGCCAGCAGCCAAGGTGGGACTAGCGGCACAGATACGCAGTATTTT,CASSQGGTSGTDTQYF,TRBD2,TRBV5-1,TRBJ2-3,-
TGTGCCAGCAGCCCCCACGTGGGCTCCTACGAGCAGTACTTC,CASSPHVGSYEQYF,-,TRBV11-2,TRBJ2-7,-
TGTGCCAGCAGTGATTTGAGGCAAACTTCGGTAGATACGCAGTATTTT,CASSDLRQTSVDTQYF,-,TRBV2,TRBJ2-3,-
TGTGCCAGCTCACCACGAGGCCTCCCGGTTTACAATGAGCAGTTCTTC,CASSPRGLPVYNEQFF,-,TRBV18,TRBJ2-1,-
TGCAGTGCTAGAGATAGTAAGGGTACAGAGACCCAGTACTTC,CSARDSKGTETQYF,-,TRBV20-1,TRBJ2-5,-
TGTGCCAGCAGTGAAGAGGCTAGCGGGGCAGATACGCAGTATTTT,CASSEEASGADTQYF,TRBD2,TRBV2,TRBJ2-3,once
TGCGCCAGCAGCTTTCGTGGGGAAGGCACTGAAGCTTTCTTT,CASSFRGEGTEAFF,-,TRBV5-1,TRBJ1-1,-
TGTGCCAGCAGCCAAGATTTTAGGACAGGGCTTTCGAACACCGGGGAGCTGTTTTTT,CASSQDFRTGLSNTGELFF,TRBD1,TRBV14,TRBJ2-2,few
TGTGCCAGCAGCTTAAACCGGGACACTTATGGCTACACCTTC,CASSLNRDTYGYTF,-,TRBV7-2,TRBJ1-2,-
TGTGCCAGCAGCATCCCTAGATTGGGGTACTTC,CASSIPRLGYF,-,TRBV21-1,TRBJ2-4,-
TGTGCCAGCAGCCCGAACAGGGGTAATGAAAAACTGTTTTTT,CASSPNRGNEKLFF,TRBD1,TRBV7-9,TRBJ1-4,-
TGTGCCAGCAGTGAGATGGGGCTAGTAGCAGATACGCAGTATTTT,CASSEMGLVADTQYF,-,TRBV2,TRBJ2-3,-
TGTGCCAGCACCCTAGGGCAGCTCTTTACCGGGGAGCTGTTTTTT,CASTLGQLFTGELFF,-,TRBV7-2,TRBJ2-2,-
TGTGCCAGCAGTTTGAACCTCCTCCAAGAGACCCAGTACTTC,CASSLNLLQETQYF,-,TRBV12-3/TRBV12-4,TRBJ2-5,few
TGCAGTGCCAGACTAGCGGGGGGGCCGCACAATGAGCAGTTCTTC,CSARLAGGPHNEQFF,TRBD2,TRBV20-1,TRBJ2-1,few